This T cell receptor (beta chain) was sequenced in a study of blood T cell repertoires in COVID-19. This clone showed up just once. The CDR3 consists of 15 residues. Trimming removed 4 bases from V and 2 bases from J; junction bases left unmatched: 3. Germline-derived CDR1 and CDR2 are KGHSH and LQKENI. Profiled with immunoSEQ multiplex PCR; TCRdb holds only in-frame clones, not every one. The sample yields some 200,000 clones, about 90% seen once. Specimen: peripheral blood. This receptor was identified in a man aged 30 to 39 with acute or convalescent COVID-19. The chain links TRBV18 to TRBJ1-5; TRBD1 aligns across 9 bases. The CDR3: CASSLGQGGNQPQHF. CDR3 DNA: TGTGCCAGCTCACTGGGACAGGGAGGCAATCAGCCCCAGCATTTT. The full variable domain, with the rest looked up from reference TRBV18 and TRBJ1-5, is NAGVMQNPRHLVRRRGQEARLRCSPMKGHSHVYWYRQLPEEGLKFMVYLQKENIIDESGMPKERFSAEFPKEGPSILRIQQVVRGDSAAYFCASSLGQGGNQPQHFGDGTRLSIL.